The 27 T cell receptor beta chains reported below all come from one sample, sequenced in a study of T cells in Graves' hyperthyroidism and ophthalmopathy. The TCR beta CDR3 regions underwent amplification using RNA transcripts as the source. A first-round RT-PCR of the TCR CDR3 used the HTBI primer set. TCRdb called the multiplex PCR reads again in MiXCR, with one record for every CDR3 protein. The data contain 550,000 to 700,000 distinct CDR3 sequences, about half of them seen just once; the ten biggest clones take up roughly 19%. Sequencing was performed on peripheral blood or thyroid tissue (not recorded which). The receptor source for this set is an adult woman with Graves' disease, either hyperthyroidism or ophthalmopathy (not recorded which).

The gene calls are TRBV10-3 and TRBJ1-2; 10 bases are a match to TRBD1. The CDR3 covers 16 residues. Germline V gene data show CDR1 as ENHRY and CDR2 as SYGVKD. Trimming at V came to 6 bases and at J to 3 bases, leaving 10 bases not matched to a gene. In DNA form, the CDR3 reads TGTGCCATCAGACCAACCGGGACAGGGGCGTACTATGGCTACACCTTC. It encodes CAIRPTGTGAYYGYTF.

The chain carries TRBV6-4 and TRBJ1-1; D might be TRBD1 (5 bases). V lost 6 bases and J lost 2, with 13 bases in between. Germline CDR1 reads MRHNA; CDR2 reads SNTAGT. This CDR3 has 14 amino acids. CDR3 sequence reads: CASRGGGDNTEAFF. The CDR3 coding sequence is TGTGCCAGCAGGGGGGGAGGGGATAACACTGAAGCTTTCTTT.

The CDR3 region has the DNA TGTGCCAGCAGAATAGTGCTCGGAACTGAAGCTTTCTTT. This sequence encodes CASRIVLGTEAFF. V usage is TRBV28 and J usage is TRBJ1-1; D gene ambiguous. V was shortened by 6 bases and J by 5 bases, with 13 bases between the two germline ends. This CDR3 contains 13 residues. CDR1 and CDR2 (germline): MDHEN, SYDVKM.

The chain recombines TRBV29-1 with TRBJ1-4, with D unclear. Trimming cost V 2 bases and J 8 bases, with 9 bases left between them. Germline CDR1 SQVTM, CDR2 ANQGSEA. The CDR3 covers 12 residues. The CDR3 DNA sequence: TGCAGCGTTGAACAGGTCCGAGAAAAACTGTTTTTT. Translating gives CSVEQVREKLFF.

The chain carries TRBV2 and TRBJ2-7, with D perhaps being TRBD1 or TRBD2 (6 bases each). The germline V and J ends were trimmed by 4 bases and 3 bases, with 16 bases remaining between them. This CDR3 contains 15 residues. CDR1 is SNHLY, CDR2 FYNNEI, per germline. The CDR3 here is CASSVGGIVVYEQYF. In DNA form, the CDR3 reads TGTGCCAGCAGTGTAGGGGGGATCGTTGTCTACGAGCAGTACTTC.

This clonotype was detected ten times or more. The rearrangement links TRBV6-2 or TRBV6-3 to TRBJ2-7, with no clear D. Between the trimmed V and J ends, which lost 0 bases and 1 base, there was a span of 7 bases. Per the germline V gene, CDR1 is MNHEY and CDR2 is SVGEGT. This CDR3 is built from 14 residues. The chain's CDR3 is CASSYSSRSYEQYF. The CDR3 bases are TGTGCCAGCAGTTACTCGAGCAGGTCCTACGAGCAGTACTTC.

The table lists this clonotype with a count of one. The rearrangement links TRBV7-3 to TRBJ1-1; D uncertain. The ends were cut back, 7 bases at V and 3 bases at J, with 21 bases in the middle. CDR3 size: 16 residues. CDR1 is SGHTA and CDR2 is FQGTGA in the germline V gene. CDR3: CASTPGSFIGDTEAFF. The DNA of the CDR3 is TGTGCCAGCACCCCCGGGAGCTTCATTGGGGACACTGAAGCTTTCTTT. Full variable domain (missing parts from reference TRBV7-3 and TRBJ1-1): GAGVSQTPSNKVTEKGKYVELRCDPISGHTALYWYRQSLGQGPEFLIYFQGTGAADDSGLPNDRFFAVRPEGSVSTLKIQRTERGDSAVYLCASTPGSFIGDTEAFFGQGTRLTVV.

The rearrangement links TRBV4-1 to TRBJ2-7; 8 bases align to TRBD1. CDR3 length: 14 amino acids. Germline CDR1 MGHRA, CDR2 YSYEKL. Trimming took 0 bases from V and 6 from J; bases not matched to a gene: 4. The CDR3, as DNA: TGCGCCAGCAGCCAAGACAGGGGGCATGGCGAGCAGTACTTC. It encodes CASSQDRGHGEQYF.

This clonotype was recorded many times. The genes are TRBV7-9 and TRBJ1-1, with a tentative D call TRBD1 (6 bases). Germline lookup yields CDR1 SEHNR and CDR2 FQNEAQ (reference sequence). V was shortened by 4 bases and J by 6 bases, with 21 bases between the two germline ends. This CDR3 region has 16 residues. The DNA of the CDR3 is TGTGCCAGCAGCTCCCCCCAGAGCAGGGGTAGTTCTGAAGCTTTCTTT. Encoded protein: CASSSPQSRGSSEAFF.

The V gene is TRBV11-2, the J gene TRBJ2-2; TRBD2 aligns across 7 bases. The CDR3 totals 17 residues. The germline V gene encodes CDR1 SGHAT and CDR2 FQNNGV. V dropped 1 base and J dropped 5; count of bases not matched to a gene: 10. The DNA of the CDR3 is TGTGCCAGCAGCTTAGGGATTAGTAGGGAGGGTACCGGGGAGCTGTTTTTT. Translation: CASSLGISREGTGELFF. The variable domain in full, completed from reference TRBV11-2 and TRBJ2-2, reads EAGVAQSPRYKIIEKRQSVAFWCNPISGHATLYWYQQILGQGPKLLIQFQNNGVVDDSQLPKDRFSAERLKGVDSTLKIQPAKLEDSAVYLCASSLGISREGTGELFFGEGSRLTVL.

The chain joins TRBV10-3 to TRBJ2-5; tentative D call: TRBD1 (5 bases). The CDR3 length is 14 residues. V lost 2 bases, J lost 2 bases, and 9 bases lay in between. In germline, CDR1 is ENHRY, CDR2 SYGVKD. The CDR3 protein is CAISEDSVQETQYF. Written as DNA, the CDR3 is TGTGCCATCAGTGAGGACAGTGTTCAAGAGACCCAGTACTTC.

This clonotype was found many times. The junction shows a germline mismatch at one end, possibly a read error. The V gene is TRBV5-1, the J gene TRBJ2-7, with 10 bases aligning to TRBD1. CDR3 size: 14 residues. Germline CDR1 and CDR2: SGHRS and YFSETQ. The CDR3 sequence is CASSPGTGAYEQYF. DNA for the CDR3: TGTGCCAGCAGCCCCGGGACAGGGGCCTACGAGCAGTACTTC.

The rearrangement links TRBV29-1 to TRBJ1-2, with 7 bases that match TRBD1. Trimming took 3 bases from V and 4 from J; bases not matched to a gene: 8. This CDR3 is built from 14 residues. Germline V CDR1 and CDR2: SQVTM, ANQGSEA. CDR3 in DNA: TGCAGCGTTGATCGACAGGGAGCAATCTATGGCTACACCTTC. It translates to CSVDRQGAIYGYTF.

The V call is TRBV7-9, the J call TRBJ2-7, with 7 bases that match TRBD2. Trimming cost V 6 bases and J 3 bases; bases outside gene matches: 20. CDR3 length: 18 amino acids. The germline CDR1 and CDR2 sequences are SEHNR and FQNEAQ (reference sequence). The CDR3 sequence: CASSPDSLRGAGNYEQYF. DNA of the CDR3: TGTGCCAGCAGTCCTGACAGTCTACGAGGAGCGGGAAACTACGAGCAGTACTTC.

V and J are TRBV29-1 and TRBJ2-5; 11 nucleotides line up with TRBD2. The CDR3 runs 17 residues. CDR1 and CDR2 from the germline V gene are SQVTM and ANQGSEA. V dropped 3 bases and J dropped 6; count of bases not matched to a gene: 15. The CDR3 DNA reads as TGCAGCGTTGATGGGGGGTTATCGGGACTAGCGGACCAGACCCAGTACTTC. The encoded protein is CSVDGGLSGLADQTQYF.

The J gene is TRBJ2-2, the V gene TRBV25-1; D is unclear. The CDR3 contains 14 residues. The germline V gene has CDR1 MGHDK and CDR2 SYGVNS. Trimming removed 7 bases from V and 4 bases from J, with 13 bases in between. CDR3 coding DNA: TGTGCCAGCACCCCAAGGACCTCCACCGGGGAGCTGTTTTTT. Translating it yields CASTPRTSTGELFF.

This chain uses TRBV29-1 with TRBJ2-7, with 7 bases lining up with TRBD2. V lost 4 bases, J lost 4 bases, and 7 bases stayed unmatched. The CDR3 is made up of 13 amino acids. CDR1 and CDR2 (germline): SQVTM, ANQGSEA. CDR3 protein: CSVGASGKYEQYF. The CDR3 nucleotides read TGCAGCGTTGGGGCTAGCGGAAAATACGAGCAGTACTTC.

On this clonotype: The junction differs from germline at one of its ends, possibly a read error. The chain links TRBV5-5 to TRBJ1-2; possibly TRBD1 for D (5 bases). There are 12 residues in the CDR3. The germline gives CDR1 SGHKS, CDR2 YYEKEE (reference sequence). CDR3 DNA: TGCGCCAGCAGCTCGGACATCGATGGCTACACCTTC. Its translation: CASSSDIDGYTF.

This clonotype was recorded many times. The V gene is TRBV7-9, the J gene TRBJ1-6; 9 bases align to TRBD1. With 5 bases clipped from V and 9 bases from J, the junction kept 14 bases outside the gene matches. Germline-derived CDR1 and CDR2 are SEHNR and FQNEAQ (reference sequence). The CDR3 spans 17 residues. The CDR3 DNA is TGTGCCAGCAGCAGACCCCCGGGACAGGGACCCATTTCACCCCTCCACTTT. Its protein is CASSRPPGQGPISPLHF.

This clonotype occurred many times. V usage is TRBV9 and J usage is TRBJ1-3, with D unresolved. The CDR3 is 16 amino acids. V was clipped by 0 bases and J by 0 bases, with 10 bases between them. CDR1 is SGDLS, CDR2 YYNGEE, per germline. CDR3 sequence: CASSVVPGLSGNTIYF. The CDR3 bases are TGTGCCAGCAGCGTAGTCCCGGGTCTCTCTGGAAACACCATATATTTT.

This chain links TRBV2 with TRBJ1-4, with a tentative D call TRBD1 (6 bases). Trimming cost V 2 bases and J 13 bases, with 11 bases left between them. The CDR3 length is 12 residues. The germline gives CDR1 SNHLY, CDR2 FYNNEI. The DNA for the CDR3 is TGTGCCAGCAGTGAAACAGGGTTAACACTGTTTTTT. This codes for CASSETGLTLFF.

CDR3 in amino acids: CSERQGQTQYF. The DNA for the CDR3 is TGCAGCGAAAGACAGGGCCAGACCCAGTACTTC. The genes are TRBV29-1 and TRBJ2-5; TRBD1 matches 7 bases. Per germline, CDR1 SQVTM and CDR2 ANQGSEA. CDR3 length: 11 amino acids. Trimming at V came to 7 bases and at J to 6 bases, leaving 5 bases not matched to a gene.

As for this clonotype: Sequence at one end of the junction differs from germline and may be a read error. CDR3 in DNA: TGCGCCAGCAGCTTAGGGGGGGGACAGGTCAATCAGTCCCAGCATTTT. It codes for CASSLGGGQVNQSQHF. The rearrangement joins TRBV7-8 to TRBJ1-5, with 8 positions matching TRBD1. CDR3 length: 16 residues. CDR1 SGHVS and CDR2 FQNEAQ come from the germline V gene.

This clonotype was seen ten or more times. This chain joins TRBV2 and TRBJ2-2, with unresolved D. This CDR3 has 14 amino acids. The germline V gene has CDR1 SNHLY and CDR2 FYNNEI. With 5 bases removed from V and 0 bases from J, the gap between germline ends came to 7 bases. The CDR3 coding sequence is TGTGCCAGCAGTAAAAATCCGAACACCGGGGAGCTGTTTTTT. This translates into CASSKNPNTGELFF.

Remarks on this clonotype: A single base separates this from a much larger clone, so it may be a read error. The rearrangement joins TRBV7-9 to TRBJ2-2, with 9 bases aligning to TRBD2. The ends lost 6 bases at V and 1 base at J; junction bases unmatched: 6. The CDR3 is made up of 16 amino acids. Per germline, CDR1 SEHNR and CDR2 FQNEAQ (reference sequence). CDR3 sequence (DNA): TGTGCCAGCAGTCTTAGACTAGCGGAGAACACCGGGGAGCTGTTTTTT. This encodes CASSLRLAENTGELFF.

This clonotype was detected ten times or more. This rearrangement joins TRBV9 to TRBJ1-2; D is unresolved. Germline V gives CDR1 SGDLS, CDR2 YYNGEE. The CDR3 extends over 15 amino acids. Trimming shortened V by 2 bases and J by 5 bases, and 16 bases separated the two germline ends. CDR3: CASSVNKWEPYGYTF. In DNA form, the CDR3 reads TGTGCCAGCAGCGTTAACAAATGGGAACCGTATGGCTACACCTTC.

The sample holds many counts of this clonotype. The chain joins TRBV5-1 to TRBJ1-2; 8 nucleotides agree with TRBD1. The CDR3 is 16 residues long. CDR1 is SGHRS, CDR2 YFSETQ, per germline. After removal of 4 bases from V and 7 bases from J, the junction contained 15 bases not matched to a gene. CDR3 loop: CASSPDPDRGMGGYTF. The CDR3 nucleotides read TGCGCCAGCAGCCCGGACCCCGACAGGGGAATGGGTGGCTACACCTTC.